This TCR beta chain was recorded in a study of cytomegalovirus exposure and HLA in healthy donors. Libraries were prepared by immunoSEQ multiplex PCR; TCRdb keeps only in-frame clonotypes and omits some of them. The data hold about 73,000 clones, with roughly 95% observed a single time. Study observations and caveats: Rare sequences made up most TCRs, while some public TCRs were found in many donors.

Comment on this clone: Its antigen is unidentified.

V was shortened by 3 bases and J by 5 bases, with 7 bases between the two germline ends. Germline-derived CDR1 and CDR2 are MNHNS and SASEGT. This CDR3 has 12 residues. The sequenced sample was PBMCs. The gene calls are TRBV6-1 and TRBJ1-1; tentatively, D is TRBD1 (6 bases). This TCR derives from a man younger than 35 in good health and CMV-seronegative. The chain's CDR3 is CASSEGATEAFF. CDR3 DNA: TGTGCCAGCAGTGAGGGGGCGACTGAAGCTTTCTTT.